This TCR beta chain was documented in a study of molecular identifiers for immune sequencing clone quantification. Study outcomes and limitations: Roughly 950,000 naive cells reportedly did not prevent detection of spiked Jurkat TCR RNA from one cell. Clones of above 20 RNA copies carried over 98% of effector molecules; in naive cells they carried under 1%.

With respect to this clonotype: Its antigen remains unidentified. This may be a read error, as it is one base from a much larger clone.

Looked up from germline, CDR1 is SQVTM and CDR2 is ANQGSEA. The CDR3 is 14 amino acids. The bulk TCR libraries were made with methods described before and with listed TCR primers. Each CDR3 protein gets one entry after TCRdb re-called the PCR reads with MiXCR. This sample has a few hundred thousand distinct CDR3 sequences; about 25% occur once, and the top ten carry 0.7% to 0.9%. The origin of this receptor is a human donor in good health. Some libraries in this study had Jurkat cell RNA spiked in. The sequenced material came from naive CD8+ T cells from blood, with Jurkat cell RNA spiked in. Stated subset: FACS-sorted CD8+CD4-CCR7+CD45RA+ naive T cells. The chain is built from TRBV29-1 and TRBJ1-4; possible D gene TRBD1, 5 bases. The CDR3 here is CSVEWGGDREKLLF. The CDR3 nucleotides are TGCAGCGTTGAATGGGGGGGTGACCGTGAAAAACTGCTTTTT.